This TCR beta chain was identified during a study of control samples from healthy donors and cancer patients (dated by TCRdb to the early 2020s). Reading from cysteine to phenylalanine, the CDR3 counts 12 amino acids. The kept DNA is CDR3 alone, 36 bases in frame from the first base. The trim is 4 bases for V and 8 bases for J, with a gap of 11 bases between the germline ends. CDR1 and CDR2 are read off the germline V gene as MGHRA and YSYEKL. As for this clone: The specificity of this receptor is unknown. Per-base quality was not reported, and no clone a single base away is much larger than it.

The library was obtained by the immunoSEQ multiplex PCR assay. TCRdb re-hosts the immuneACCESS table, in-frame sequences only. Its copies lack some clones; in the studies checked, an unresolved V gene accounts for under half of them, and the cause for the rest is not known. The sample data list about 150,000 clones, and more than 85% of these were observed just once. The ten most abundant clones make up about 3% of the sample. Sequencing used blood. The receptor was isolated from a man aged 25 to 40 in good health. This sequence uses TRBV4-1 and TRBJ1-2; no confident D gene assignment can be made. Here the CDR3 is given as CASSPRGIGYTF. DNA sequence: TGCGCCAGCAGCCCACGAGGGATAGGCTACACCTTC.